This T cell receptor beta chain stems from a study of glioma-infiltrating T cells after dendritic cell vaccination. Time point meaning: after dendritic cell vaccination, including at tumor progression/relapse. No glioblastoma patient carried an isocitrate dehydrogenase mutation. CDR3 length equals 14 residues. Germline assignment: CDR1 LNHDA and CDR2 SQIVND (reference sequence). V trimming: 6 bases; J trimming: 0 bases; junction bases outside the gene matches: 4. Of note for this clone: Its antigen is still unknown.

Study-level findings and limits: TCR clonality showed no direct relationship with survival.

The PCR used 60 V beta and 13 J beta primers. The repertoire was sequenced with immunoSEQ multiplex PCR; TCRdb's copy has only in-frame clones and lacks some. The table has some 78,000 clones, 85% seen once. Sample: blood, taken after dendritic cell vaccination. The chain joins TRBV19 to TRBJ1-1, with TRBD1 identical over 7 bases. This receptor was taken from a human donor with glioblastoma. In DNA form, the CDR3 reads TGTGCCAGTAGCCGGGGACAGCTGAACACTGAAGCTTTCTTT. Protein product: CASSRGQLNTEAFF.